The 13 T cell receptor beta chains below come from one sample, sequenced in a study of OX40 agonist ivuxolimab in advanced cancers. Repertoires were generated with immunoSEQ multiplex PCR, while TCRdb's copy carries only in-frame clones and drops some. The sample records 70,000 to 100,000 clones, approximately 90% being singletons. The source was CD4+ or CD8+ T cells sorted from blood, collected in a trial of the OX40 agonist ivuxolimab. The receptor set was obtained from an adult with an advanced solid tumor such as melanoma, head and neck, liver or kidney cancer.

CDR3 in DNA: TGTGCCAGCAGCCAAGGACAAGCCACAGATACGCAGTATTTT. This translates into CASSQGQATDTQYF. J is TRBJ2-3 and V is TRBV4-2; D uncertain. Germline V gene data show CDR1 as LGHNA and CDR2 as YNFKEQ. V was trimmed by 1 base and J by 2 bases, leaving 7 bases between them. There are 14 residues in the CDR3.

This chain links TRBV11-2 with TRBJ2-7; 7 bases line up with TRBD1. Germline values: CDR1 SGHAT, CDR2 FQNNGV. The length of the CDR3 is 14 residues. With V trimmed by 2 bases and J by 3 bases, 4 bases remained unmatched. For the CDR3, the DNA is TGTGCCAGCAGCTTACAAGGGGGCATCTACGAGCAGTACTTC. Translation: CASSLQGGIYEQYF.

CDR3 coding DNA: TGTGCCAGCAGTTTGGACCCCGGAACCGAGCAGTACTTC. Its translation is CASSLDPGTEQYF. The V call is TRBV2, the J call TRBJ2-7; D call uncertain. The CDR3 runs 13 residues. The germline V gene has CDR1 SNHLY and CDR2 FYNNEI. Trimming cost V 5 bases and J 6 bases, with 14 bases left between them. Variable domain in full (rest from reference TRBV2 and TRBJ2-7): EPEVTQTPSHQVTQMGQEVILRCVPISNHLYFYWYRQILGQKVEFLVSFYNNEISEKSEIFDDQFSVERPDGSNFTLKIRSTKLEDSAMYFCASSLDPGTEQYFGPGTRLTVT.

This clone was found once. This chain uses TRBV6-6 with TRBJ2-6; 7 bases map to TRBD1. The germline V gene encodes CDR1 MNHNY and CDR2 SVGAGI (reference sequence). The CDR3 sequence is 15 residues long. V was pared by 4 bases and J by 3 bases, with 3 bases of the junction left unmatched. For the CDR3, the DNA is TGTGCCAGCAGTTTTCAGGGGGTTGGGGCCAACGTCCTGACTTTC. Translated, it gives CASSFQGVGANVLTF.

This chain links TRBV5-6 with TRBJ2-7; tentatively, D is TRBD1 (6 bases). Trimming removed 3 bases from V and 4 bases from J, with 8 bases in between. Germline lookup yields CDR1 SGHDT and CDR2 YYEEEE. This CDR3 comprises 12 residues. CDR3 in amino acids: CASSWGQYEQYF. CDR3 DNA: TGTGCCAGCAGCTGGGGACAATACGAGCAGTACTTC. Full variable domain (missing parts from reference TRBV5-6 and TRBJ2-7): DAGVTQSPTHLIKTRGQQVTLRCSPKSGHDTVSWYQQALGQGPQFIFQYYEEEERQRGNFPDRFSGHQFPNYSSELNVNALLLGDSALYLCASSWGQYEQYFGPGTRLTVT.

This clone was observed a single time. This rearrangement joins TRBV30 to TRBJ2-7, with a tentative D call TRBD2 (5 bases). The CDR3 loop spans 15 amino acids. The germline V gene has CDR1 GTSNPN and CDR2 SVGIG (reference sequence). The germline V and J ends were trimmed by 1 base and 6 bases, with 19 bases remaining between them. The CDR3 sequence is CAWSAPGLRRGEQYF. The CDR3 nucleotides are TGTGCCTGGAGTGCCCCGGGTCTTCGTCGGGGCGAGCAGTACTTC.

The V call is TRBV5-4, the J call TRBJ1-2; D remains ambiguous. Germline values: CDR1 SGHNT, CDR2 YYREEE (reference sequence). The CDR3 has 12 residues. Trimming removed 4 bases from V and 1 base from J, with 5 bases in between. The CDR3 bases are TGTGCCAGCAGCCCGGATAACTATGGCTACACCTTC. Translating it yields CASSPDNYGYTF.

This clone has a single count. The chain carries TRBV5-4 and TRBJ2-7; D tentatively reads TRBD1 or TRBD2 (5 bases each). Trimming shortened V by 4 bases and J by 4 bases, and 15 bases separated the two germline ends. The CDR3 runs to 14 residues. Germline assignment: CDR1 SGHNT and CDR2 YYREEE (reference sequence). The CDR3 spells CASSTRASGYEQYF. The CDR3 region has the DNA TGTGCCAGCAGCACTAGGGCCTCAGGGTACGAGCAGTACTTC.

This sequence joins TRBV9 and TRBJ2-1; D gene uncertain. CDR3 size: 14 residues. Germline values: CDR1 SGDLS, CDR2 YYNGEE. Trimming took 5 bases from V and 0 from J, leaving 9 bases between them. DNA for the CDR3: TGTGCCAGCAGTCAGGCAAGCTCCTACAATGAGCAGTTCTTC. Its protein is CASSQASSYNEQFF.

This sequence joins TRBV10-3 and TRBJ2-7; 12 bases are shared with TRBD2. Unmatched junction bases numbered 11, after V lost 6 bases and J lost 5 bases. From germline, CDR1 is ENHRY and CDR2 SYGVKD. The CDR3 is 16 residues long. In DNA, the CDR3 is TGTGCCATCAGGGGGGTTCTAGCGGGAGGGCCTCACGAGCAGTACTTC. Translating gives CAIRGVLAGGPHEQYF.

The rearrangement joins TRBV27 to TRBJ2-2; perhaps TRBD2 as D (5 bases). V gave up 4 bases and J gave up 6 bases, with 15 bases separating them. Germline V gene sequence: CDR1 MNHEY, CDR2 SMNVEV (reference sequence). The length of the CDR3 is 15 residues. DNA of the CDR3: TGTGCCAGCAGTTCCTTCGAGGGAAACCCCGGGGAGCTGTTTTTT. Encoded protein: CASSSFEGNPGELFF.

CDR3 sequence: CASSLSGQGNQPQHF. The CDR3 DNA is TGTGCCAGCAGTTTGTCTGGACAGGGGAATCAGCCCCAGCATTTT. The V call is TRBV28, the J call TRBJ1-5, with TRBD1 matching over 9 bases. The CDR3 length is 15 residues. V gave up 3 bases and J gave up 4 bases; unmatched junction bases: 4. Per germline, CDR1 MDHEN and CDR2 SYDVKM.

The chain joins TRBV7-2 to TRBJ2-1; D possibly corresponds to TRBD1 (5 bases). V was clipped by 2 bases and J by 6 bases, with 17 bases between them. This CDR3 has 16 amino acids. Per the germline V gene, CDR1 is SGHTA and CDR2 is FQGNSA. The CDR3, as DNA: TGTGCCAGCAGCTTAAGGGGCGTCCTCCCGGGCAATGAGCAGTTCTTC. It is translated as CASSLRGVLPGNEQFF.